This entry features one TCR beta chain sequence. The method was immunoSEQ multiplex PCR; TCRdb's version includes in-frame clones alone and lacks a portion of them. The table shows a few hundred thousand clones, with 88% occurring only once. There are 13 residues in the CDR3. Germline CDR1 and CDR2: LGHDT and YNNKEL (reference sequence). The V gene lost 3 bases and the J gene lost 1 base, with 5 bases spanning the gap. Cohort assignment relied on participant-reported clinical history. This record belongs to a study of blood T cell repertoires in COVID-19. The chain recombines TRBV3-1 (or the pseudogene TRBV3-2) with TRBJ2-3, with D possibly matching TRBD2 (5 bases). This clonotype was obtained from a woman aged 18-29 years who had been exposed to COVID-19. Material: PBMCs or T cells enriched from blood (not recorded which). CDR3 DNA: TGTGCCAGCAGCCAGCGGGGCACAGATACGCAGTATTTT. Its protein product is CASSQRGTDTQYF.